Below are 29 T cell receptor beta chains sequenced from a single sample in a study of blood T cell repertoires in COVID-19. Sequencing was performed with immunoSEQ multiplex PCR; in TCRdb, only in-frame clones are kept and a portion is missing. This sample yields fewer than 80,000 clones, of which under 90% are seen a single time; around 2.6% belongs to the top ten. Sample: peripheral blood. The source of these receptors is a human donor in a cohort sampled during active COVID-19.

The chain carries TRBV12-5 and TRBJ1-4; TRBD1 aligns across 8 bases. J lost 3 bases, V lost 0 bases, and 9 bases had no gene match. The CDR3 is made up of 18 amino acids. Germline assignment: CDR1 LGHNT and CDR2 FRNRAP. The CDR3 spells CASGLVLSRTGPNEKLFF. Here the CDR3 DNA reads TGTGCTAGTGGTTTGGTACTTTCCCGGACAGGGCCTAATGAAAAACTGTTTTTT.

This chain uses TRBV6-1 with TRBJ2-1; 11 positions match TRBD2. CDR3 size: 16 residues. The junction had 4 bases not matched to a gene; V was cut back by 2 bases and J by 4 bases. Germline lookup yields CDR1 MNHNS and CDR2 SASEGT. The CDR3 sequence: CASSERGTSGYNEQFF. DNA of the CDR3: TGTGCCAGCAGTGAACGGGGGACTAGCGGATACAATGAGCAGTTCTTC.

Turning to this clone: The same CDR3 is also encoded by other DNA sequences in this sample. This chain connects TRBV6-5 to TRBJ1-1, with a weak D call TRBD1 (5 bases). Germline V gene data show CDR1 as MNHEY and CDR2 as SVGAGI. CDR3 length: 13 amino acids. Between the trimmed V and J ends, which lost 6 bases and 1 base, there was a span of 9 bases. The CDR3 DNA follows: TGTGCCAGCAGACCCACAGGGAACACTGAAGCTTTCTTT. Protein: CASRPTGNTEAFF.

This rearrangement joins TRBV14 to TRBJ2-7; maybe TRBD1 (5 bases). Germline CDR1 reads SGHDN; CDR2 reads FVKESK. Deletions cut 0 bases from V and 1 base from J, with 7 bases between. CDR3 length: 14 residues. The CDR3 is CASSQETVSYEQYF. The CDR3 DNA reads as TGTGCCAGCAGCCAAGAGACAGTATCCTACGAGCAGTACTTC.

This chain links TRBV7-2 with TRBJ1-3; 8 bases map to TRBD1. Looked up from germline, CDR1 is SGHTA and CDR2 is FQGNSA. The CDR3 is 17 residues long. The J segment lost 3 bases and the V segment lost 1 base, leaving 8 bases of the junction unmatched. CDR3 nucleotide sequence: TGTGCCAGCAGCTTAGAAATGGCAGGGGGCCGTGGAAACACCATATATTTT. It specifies CASSLEMAGGRGNTIYF.

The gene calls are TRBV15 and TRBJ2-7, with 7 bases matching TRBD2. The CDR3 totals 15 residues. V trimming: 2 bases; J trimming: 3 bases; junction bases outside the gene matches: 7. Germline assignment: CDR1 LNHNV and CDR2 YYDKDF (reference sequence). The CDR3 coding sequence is TGTGCCACCAGCAGATCCACGGCGGGGGACTACGAGCAGTACTTC. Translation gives CATSRSTAGDYEQYF.

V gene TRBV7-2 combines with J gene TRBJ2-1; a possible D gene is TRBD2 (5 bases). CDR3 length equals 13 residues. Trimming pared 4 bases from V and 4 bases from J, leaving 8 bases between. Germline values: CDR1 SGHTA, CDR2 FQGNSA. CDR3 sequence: CASSSLGYNEQFF. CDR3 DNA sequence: TGTGCCAGCAGCTCACTAGGTTACAATGAGCAGTTCTTC.

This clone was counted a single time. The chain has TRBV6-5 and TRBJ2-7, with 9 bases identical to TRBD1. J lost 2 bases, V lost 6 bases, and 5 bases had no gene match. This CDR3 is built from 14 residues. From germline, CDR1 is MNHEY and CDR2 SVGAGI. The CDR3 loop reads CASSFGQGPYEQYF. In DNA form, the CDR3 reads TGTGCCAGCAGCTTCGGACAGGGGCCCTACGAGCAGTACTTC.

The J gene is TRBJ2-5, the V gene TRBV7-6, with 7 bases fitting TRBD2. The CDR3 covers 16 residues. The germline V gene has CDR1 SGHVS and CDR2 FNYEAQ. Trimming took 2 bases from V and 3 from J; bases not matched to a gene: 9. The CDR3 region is CASSLLERGGEETQYF. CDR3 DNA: TGTGCCAGCAGCTTACTGGAGCGGGGCGGTGAAGAGACCCAGTACTTC.

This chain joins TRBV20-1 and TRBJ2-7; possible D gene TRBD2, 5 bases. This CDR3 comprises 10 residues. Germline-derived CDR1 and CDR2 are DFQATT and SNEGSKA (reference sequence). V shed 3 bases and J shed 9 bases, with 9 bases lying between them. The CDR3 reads CSARVGVQYF. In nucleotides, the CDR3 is TGCAGTGCTAGGGTCGGGGTGCAGTACTTC.

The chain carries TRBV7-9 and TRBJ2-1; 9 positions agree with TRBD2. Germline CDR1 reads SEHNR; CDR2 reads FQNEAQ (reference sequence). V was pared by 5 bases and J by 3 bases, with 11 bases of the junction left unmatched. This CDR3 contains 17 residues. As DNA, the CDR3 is TGTGCCAGCAGCCCGGGGACTAGCCTATTACTCTACAATGAGCAGTTCTTC. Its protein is CASSPGTSLLLYNEQFF.

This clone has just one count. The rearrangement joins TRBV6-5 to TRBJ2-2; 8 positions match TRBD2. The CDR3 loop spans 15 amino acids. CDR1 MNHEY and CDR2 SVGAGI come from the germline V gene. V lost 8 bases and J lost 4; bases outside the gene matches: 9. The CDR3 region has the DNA TGTGCCAGCGAAACCGGGACTAGGGGCACCGGGGAGCTGTTTTTT. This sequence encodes CASETGTRGTGELFF.

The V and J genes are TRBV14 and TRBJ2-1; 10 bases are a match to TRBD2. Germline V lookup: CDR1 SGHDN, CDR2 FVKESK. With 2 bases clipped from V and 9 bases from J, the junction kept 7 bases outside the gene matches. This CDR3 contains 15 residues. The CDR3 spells CASSQILAGSLEQFF. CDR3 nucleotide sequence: TGTGCCAGCAGCCAAATACTAGCGGGGTCTCTTGAGCAGTTCTTC.

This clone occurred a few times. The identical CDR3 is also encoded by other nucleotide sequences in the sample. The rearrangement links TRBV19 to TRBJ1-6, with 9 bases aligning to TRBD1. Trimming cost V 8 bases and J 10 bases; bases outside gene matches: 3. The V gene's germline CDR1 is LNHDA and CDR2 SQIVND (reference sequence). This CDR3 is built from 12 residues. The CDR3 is CASRQGVSPLHF. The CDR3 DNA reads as TGTGCCAGTCGACAGGGGGTGTCACCCCTCCACTTT.

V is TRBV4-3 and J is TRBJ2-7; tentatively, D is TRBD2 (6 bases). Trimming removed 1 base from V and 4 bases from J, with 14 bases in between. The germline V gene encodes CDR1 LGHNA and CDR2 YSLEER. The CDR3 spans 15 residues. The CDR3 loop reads CASSQGALGTYEQYF. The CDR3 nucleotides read TGCGCCAGCAGCCAAGGGGCCCTAGGGACTTACGAGCAGTACTTC.

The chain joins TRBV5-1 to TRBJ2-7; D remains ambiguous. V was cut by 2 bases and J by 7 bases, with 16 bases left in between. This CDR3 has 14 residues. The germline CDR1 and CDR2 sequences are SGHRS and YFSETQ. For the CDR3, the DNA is TGCGCCAGCAGCTTCGCCTTGAGGAGTGATGAGCAGTACTTC. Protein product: CASSFALRSDEQYF.

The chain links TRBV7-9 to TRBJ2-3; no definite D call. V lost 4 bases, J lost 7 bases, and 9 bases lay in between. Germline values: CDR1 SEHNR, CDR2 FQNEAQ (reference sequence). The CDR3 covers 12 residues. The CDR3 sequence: CASSSLLHTQYF. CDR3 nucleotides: TGTGCCAGCAGCTCACTATTGCATACGCAGTATTTT.

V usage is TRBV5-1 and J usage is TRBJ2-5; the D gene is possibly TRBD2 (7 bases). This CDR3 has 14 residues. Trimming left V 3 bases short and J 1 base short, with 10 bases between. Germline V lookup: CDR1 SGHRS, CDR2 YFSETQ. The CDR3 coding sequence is TGCGCCAGCAGCTCCGCGGGGGCCCAAGAGACCCAGTACTTC. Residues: CASSSAGAQETQYF.

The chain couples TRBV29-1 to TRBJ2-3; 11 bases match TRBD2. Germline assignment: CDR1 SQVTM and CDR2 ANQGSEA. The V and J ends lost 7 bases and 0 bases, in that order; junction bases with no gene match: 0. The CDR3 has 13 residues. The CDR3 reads CSGLAGSTDTQYF. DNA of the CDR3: TGCAGCGGACTAGCGGGGAGCACAGATACGCAGTATTTT.

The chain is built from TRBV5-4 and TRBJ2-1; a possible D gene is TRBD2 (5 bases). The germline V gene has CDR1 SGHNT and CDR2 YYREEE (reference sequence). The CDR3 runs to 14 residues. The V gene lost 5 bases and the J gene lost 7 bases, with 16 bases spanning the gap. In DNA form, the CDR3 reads TGTGCCAGCAGTCGGCTAGCCGTGGAGAATGAGCAGTTCTTC. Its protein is CASSRLAVENEQFF.

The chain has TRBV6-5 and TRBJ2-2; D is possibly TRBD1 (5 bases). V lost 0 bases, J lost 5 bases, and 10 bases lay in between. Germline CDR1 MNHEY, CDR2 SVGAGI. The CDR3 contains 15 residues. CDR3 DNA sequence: TGTGCCAGCAGTTACTCTCCAGGGCCTACCGGGGAGCTGTTTTTT. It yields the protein CASSYSPGPTGELFF.

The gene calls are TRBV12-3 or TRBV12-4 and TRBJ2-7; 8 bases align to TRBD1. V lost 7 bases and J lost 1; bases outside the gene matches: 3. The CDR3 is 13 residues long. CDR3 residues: CASNGQGSYEQYF. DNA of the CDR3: TGTGCCAGCAACGGACAGGGTTCCTACGAGCAGTACTTC.

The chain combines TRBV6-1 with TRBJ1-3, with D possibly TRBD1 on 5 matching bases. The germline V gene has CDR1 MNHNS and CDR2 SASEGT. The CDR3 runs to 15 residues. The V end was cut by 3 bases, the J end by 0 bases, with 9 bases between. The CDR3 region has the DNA TGTGCCAGCAGTGAGCAGGGCTACTCTGGAAACACCATATATTTT. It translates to CASSEQGYSGNTIYF.

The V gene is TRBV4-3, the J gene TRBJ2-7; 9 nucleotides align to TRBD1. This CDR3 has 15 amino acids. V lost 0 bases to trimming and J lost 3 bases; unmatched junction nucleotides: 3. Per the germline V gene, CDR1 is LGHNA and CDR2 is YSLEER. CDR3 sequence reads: CASSQEGTGIYEQYF. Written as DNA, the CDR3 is TGCGCCAGCAGCCAAGAAGGGACAGGGATCTACGAGCAGTACTTC.

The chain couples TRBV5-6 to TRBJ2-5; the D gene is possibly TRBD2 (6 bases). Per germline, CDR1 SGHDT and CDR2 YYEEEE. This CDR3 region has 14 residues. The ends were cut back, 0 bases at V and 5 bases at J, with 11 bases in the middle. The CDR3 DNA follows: TGTGCCAGCAGCTTGGATTTGGAGGGGGAGACCCAGTACTTC. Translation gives CASSLDLEGETQYF.

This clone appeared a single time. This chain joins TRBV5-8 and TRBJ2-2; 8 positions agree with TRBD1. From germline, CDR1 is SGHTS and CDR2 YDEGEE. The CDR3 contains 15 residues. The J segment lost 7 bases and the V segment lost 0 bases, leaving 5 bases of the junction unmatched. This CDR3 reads CASSLVAGGHGELFF. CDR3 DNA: TGTGCCAGCAGCTTGGTGGCAGGGGGCCACGGGGAGCTGTTTTTT.

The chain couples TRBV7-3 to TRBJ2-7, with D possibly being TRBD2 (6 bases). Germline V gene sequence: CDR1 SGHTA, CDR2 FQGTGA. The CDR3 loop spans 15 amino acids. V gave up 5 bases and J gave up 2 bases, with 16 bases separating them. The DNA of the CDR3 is TGTGCCAGCAGCCCACGGGGCGGGACGGCCTACGAGCAGTACTTC. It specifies CASSPRGGTAYEQYF.

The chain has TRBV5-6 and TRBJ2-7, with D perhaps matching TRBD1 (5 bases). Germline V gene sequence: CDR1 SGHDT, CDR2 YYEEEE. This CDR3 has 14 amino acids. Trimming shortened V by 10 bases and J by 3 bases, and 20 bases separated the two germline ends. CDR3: CASHLPDSFYEQYF. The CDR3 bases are TGTGCCTCCCACCTACCAGACAGTTTCTACGAGCAGTACTTC.

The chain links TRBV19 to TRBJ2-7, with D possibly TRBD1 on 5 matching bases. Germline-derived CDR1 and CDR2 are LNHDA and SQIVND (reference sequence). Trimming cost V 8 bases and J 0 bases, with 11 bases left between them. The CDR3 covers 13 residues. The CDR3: CASGPRASYEQYF. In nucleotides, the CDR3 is TGTGCCAGTGGTCCCAGGGCCTCCTACGAGCAGTACTTC.